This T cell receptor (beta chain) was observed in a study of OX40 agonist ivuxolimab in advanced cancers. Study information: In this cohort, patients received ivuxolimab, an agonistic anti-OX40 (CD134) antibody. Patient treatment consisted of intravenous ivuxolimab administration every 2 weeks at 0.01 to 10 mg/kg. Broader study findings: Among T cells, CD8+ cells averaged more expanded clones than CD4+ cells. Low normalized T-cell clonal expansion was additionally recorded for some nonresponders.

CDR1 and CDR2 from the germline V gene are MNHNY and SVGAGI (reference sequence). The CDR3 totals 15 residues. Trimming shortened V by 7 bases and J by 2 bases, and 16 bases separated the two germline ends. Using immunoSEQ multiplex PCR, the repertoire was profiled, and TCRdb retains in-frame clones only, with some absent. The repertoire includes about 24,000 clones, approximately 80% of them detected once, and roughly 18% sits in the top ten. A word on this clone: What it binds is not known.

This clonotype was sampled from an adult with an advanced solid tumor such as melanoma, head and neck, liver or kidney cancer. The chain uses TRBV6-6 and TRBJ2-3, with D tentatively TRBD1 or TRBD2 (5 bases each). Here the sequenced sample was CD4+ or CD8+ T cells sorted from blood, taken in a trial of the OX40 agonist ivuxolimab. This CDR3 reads CASTPPGAPTDTQYF. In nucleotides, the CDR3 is TGTGCCAGCACCCCCCCCGGGGCCCCCACAGATACGCAGTATTTT.